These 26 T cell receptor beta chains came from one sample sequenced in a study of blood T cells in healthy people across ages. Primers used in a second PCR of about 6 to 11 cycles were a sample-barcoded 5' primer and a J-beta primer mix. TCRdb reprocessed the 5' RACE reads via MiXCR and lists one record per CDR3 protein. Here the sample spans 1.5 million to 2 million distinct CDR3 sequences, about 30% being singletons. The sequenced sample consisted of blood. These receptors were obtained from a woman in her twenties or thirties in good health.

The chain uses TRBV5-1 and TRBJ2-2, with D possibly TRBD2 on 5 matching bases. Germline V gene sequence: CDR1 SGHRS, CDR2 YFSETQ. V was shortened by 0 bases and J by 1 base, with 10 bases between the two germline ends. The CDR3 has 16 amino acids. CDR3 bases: TGCGCCAGCAGCTTGGAGCCGGGGAGGAACACCGGGGAGCTGTTTTTT. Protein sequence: CASSLEPGRNTGELFF.

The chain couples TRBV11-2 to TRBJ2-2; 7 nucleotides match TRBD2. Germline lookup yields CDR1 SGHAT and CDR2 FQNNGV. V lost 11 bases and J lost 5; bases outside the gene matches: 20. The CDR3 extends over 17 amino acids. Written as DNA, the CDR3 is TGTGCCGGCGGCCGGCGGGGGTTGGTTATGAGAACCGGGGAGCTGTTTTTT. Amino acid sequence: CAGGRRGLVMRTGELFF. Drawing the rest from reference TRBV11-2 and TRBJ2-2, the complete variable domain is EAGVAQSPRYKIIEKRQSVAFWCNPISGHATLYWYQQILGQGPKLLIQFQNNGVVDDSQLPKDRFSAERLKGVDSTLKIQPAKLEDSAVYLCAGGRRGLVMRTGELFFGEGSRLTVL.

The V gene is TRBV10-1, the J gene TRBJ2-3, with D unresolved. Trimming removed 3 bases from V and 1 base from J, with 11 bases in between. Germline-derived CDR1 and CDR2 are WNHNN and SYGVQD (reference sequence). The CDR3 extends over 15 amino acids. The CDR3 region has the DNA TGCGCCAGCAGTGATTCCGTGCCAGGCACAGATACGCAGTATTTT. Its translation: CASSDSVPGTDTQYF.

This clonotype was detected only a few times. The CDR3 DNA sequence: TGCGCCAGCAGCTTGGCCGCAGGGGAAGAGACCCAGTACTTC. Protein sequence: CASSLAAGEETQYF. The rearrangement links TRBV5-1 to TRBJ2-5; possibly TRBD1 for D (6 bases). The CDR3 totals 14 residues. V lost 0 bases to trimming and J lost 3 bases, with 9 bases between them. Germline V gene sequence: CDR1 SGHRS, CDR2 YFSETQ.

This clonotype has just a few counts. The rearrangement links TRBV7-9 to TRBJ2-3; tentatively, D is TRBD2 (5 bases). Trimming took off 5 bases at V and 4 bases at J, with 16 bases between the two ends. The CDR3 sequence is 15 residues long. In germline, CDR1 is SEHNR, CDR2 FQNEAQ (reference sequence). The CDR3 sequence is CASSEITGFPDTQYF. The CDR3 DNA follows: TGTGCCAGCAGCGAGATTACGGGATTTCCAGATACGCAGTATTTT.

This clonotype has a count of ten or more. In DNA form, the CDR3 reads TGCGCCAGCGGTCCGGAGCTAGCGGTAAGGGAGCAGTTCTTC. It yields the protein CASGPELAVREQFF. The chain links TRBV5-1 to TRBJ2-1, with TRBD2 identical over 7 bases. V lost 7 bases, J lost 10 bases, and 14 bases stayed unmatched. CDR1 is SGHRS and CDR2 is YFSETQ in the germline V gene. The CDR3 is 14 residues long.

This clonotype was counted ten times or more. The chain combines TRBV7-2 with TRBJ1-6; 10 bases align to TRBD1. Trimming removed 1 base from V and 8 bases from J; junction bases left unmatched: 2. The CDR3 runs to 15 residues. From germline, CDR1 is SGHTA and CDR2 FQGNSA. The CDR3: CASSLGTGGYSPLHF. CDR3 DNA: TGTGCCAGCAGCTTAGGGACAGGGGGGTATTCACCCCTCCACTTT.

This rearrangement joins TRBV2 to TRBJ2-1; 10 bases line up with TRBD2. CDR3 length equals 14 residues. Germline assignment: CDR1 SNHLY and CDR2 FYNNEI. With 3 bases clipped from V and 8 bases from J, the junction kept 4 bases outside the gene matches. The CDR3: CASSESSGSHEQFF. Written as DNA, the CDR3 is TGTGCCAGCAGTGAGTCTAGCGGGAGCCATGAGCAGTTCTTC. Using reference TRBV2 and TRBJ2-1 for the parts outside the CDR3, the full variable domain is EPEVTQTPSHQVTQMGQEVILRCVPISNHLYFYWYRQILGQKVEFLVSFYNNEISEKSEIFDDQFSVERPDGSNFTLKIRSTKLEDSAMYFCASSESSGSHEQFFGPGTRLTVL.

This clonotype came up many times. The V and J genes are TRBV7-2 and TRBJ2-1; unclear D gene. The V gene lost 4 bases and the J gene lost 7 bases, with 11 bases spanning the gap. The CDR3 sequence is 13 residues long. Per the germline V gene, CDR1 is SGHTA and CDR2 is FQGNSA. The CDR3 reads CASSSRRKNEQFF. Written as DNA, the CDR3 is TGTGCCAGCAGCTCAAGACGGAAGAATGAGCAGTTCTTC.

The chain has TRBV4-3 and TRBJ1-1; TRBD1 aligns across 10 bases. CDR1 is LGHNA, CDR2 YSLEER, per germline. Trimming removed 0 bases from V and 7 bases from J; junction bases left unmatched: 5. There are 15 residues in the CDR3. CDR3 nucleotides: TGCGCCAGCAGCCAAGATCCGGACAGGGGGTTTGAAGCTTTCTTT. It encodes CASSQDPDRGFEAFF.

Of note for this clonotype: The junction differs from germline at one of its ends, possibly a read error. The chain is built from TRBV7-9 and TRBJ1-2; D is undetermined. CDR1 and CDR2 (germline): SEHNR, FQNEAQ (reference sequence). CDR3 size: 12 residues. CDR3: CAISRRDYGYTF. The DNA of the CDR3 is TGTGCCATCAGCCGCCGGGACTATGGCTACACCTTC.

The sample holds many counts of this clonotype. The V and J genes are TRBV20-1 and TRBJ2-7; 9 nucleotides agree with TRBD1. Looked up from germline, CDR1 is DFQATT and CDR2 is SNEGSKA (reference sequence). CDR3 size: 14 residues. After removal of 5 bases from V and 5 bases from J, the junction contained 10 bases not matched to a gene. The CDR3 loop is CSASAGTGIDEQYF. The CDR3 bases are TGCAGTGCTTCCGCCGGGACAGGGATCGACGAGCAGTACTTC.

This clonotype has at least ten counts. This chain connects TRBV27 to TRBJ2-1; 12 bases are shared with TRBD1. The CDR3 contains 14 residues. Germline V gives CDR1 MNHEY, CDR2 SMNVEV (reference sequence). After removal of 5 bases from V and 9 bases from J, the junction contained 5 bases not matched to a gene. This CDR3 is CASSRGQGASEQFF. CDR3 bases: TGTGCCAGCAGTAGGGGACAGGGGGCAAGTGAGCAGTTCTTC.

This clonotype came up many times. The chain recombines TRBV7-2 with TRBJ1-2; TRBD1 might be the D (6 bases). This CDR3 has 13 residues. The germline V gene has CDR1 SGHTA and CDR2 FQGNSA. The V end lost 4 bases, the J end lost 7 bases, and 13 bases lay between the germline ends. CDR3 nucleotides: TGTGCCAGCAGCTCAACAGGGAGGGGTGGCTACACCTTC. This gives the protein CASSSTGRGGYTF.

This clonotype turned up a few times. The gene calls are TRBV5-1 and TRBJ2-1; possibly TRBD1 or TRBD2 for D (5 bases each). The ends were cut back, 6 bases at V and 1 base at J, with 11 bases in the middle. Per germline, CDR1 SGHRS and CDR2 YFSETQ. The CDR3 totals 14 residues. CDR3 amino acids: CASKQGESYNEQFF. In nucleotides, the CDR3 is TGCGCCAGCAAGCAAGGGGAGTCCTACAATGAGCAGTTCTTC.

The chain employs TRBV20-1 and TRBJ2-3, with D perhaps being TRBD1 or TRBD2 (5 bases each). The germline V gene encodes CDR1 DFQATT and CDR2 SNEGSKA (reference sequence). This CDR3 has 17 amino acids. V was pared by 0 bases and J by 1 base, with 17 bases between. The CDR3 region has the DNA TGCAGTGCTAGAGAGATCCGCGGAAGGGACCGCACAGATACGCAGTATTTT. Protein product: CSAREIRGRDRTDTQYF.

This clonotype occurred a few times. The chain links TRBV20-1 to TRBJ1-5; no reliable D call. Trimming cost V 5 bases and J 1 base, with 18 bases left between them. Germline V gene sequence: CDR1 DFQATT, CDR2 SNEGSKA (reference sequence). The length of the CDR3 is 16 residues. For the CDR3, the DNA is TGCAGTGCTCCCTACCCCGGGTCAGGAAGCAATCAGCCCCAGCATTTT. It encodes CSAPYPGSGSNQPQHF.

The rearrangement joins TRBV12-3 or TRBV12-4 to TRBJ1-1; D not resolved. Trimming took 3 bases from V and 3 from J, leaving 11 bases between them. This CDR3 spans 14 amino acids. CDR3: CASSFGQRYTEAFF. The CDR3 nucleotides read TGTGCCAGCAGTTTCGGCCAGAGGTACACTGAAGCTTTCTTT.

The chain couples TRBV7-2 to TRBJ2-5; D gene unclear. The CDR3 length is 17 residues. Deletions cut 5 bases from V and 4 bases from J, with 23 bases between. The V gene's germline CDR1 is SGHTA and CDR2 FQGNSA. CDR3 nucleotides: TGTGCCAGCAGCCCATTCCTTATAGAAATTGGATTAGAGACCCAGTACTTC. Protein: CASSPFLIEIGLETQYF.

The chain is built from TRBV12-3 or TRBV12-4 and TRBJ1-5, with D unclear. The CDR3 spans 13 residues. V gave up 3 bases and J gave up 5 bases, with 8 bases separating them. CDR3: CASSFQVDQPQHF. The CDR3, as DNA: TGTGCCAGCAGTTTCCAGGTGGATCAGCCCCAGCATTTT.

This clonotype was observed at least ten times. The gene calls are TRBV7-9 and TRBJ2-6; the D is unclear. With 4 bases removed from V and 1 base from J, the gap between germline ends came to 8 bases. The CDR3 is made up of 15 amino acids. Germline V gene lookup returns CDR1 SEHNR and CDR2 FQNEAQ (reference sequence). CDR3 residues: CASSSGPSGANVLTF. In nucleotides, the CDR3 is TGTGCCAGCAGCTCCGGCCCGTCTGGGGCCAACGTCCTGACTTTC.

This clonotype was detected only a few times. The CDR3 DNA sequence: TGTGCCAGCAGGAGAGGGACAGGGGAAGGCTACACCTTC. Protein: CASRRGTGEGYTF. The chain combines TRBV6-5 with TRBJ1-2, with 10 bases that match TRBD1. The V gene end was trimmed by 6 bases and the J gene end by 8 bases; junction bases not matched to a gene: 6. Germline V gene lookup returns CDR1 MNHEY and CDR2 SVGAGI. The CDR3 is made up of 13 amino acids.

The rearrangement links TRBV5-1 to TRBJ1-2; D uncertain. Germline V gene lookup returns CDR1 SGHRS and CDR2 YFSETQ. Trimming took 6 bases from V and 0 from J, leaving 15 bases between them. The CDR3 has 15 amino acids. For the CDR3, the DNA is TGCGCCAGCAACTCCGACGGGGATTCTAACTATGGCTACACCTTC. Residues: CASNSDGDSNYGYTF.

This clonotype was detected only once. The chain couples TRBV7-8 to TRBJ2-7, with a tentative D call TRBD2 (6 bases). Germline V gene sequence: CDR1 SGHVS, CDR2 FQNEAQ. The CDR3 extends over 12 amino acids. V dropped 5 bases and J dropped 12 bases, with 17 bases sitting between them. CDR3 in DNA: TGTGCCAGCAGCGGGGATGGGAGGAGGTCGTACTTC. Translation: CASSGDGRRSYF.

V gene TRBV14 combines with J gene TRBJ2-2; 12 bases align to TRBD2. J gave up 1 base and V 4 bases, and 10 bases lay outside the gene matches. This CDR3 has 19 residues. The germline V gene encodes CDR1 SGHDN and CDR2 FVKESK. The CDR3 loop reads CASSLLRLAGALNTGELFF. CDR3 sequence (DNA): TGTGCCAGCAGCCTCTTAAGACTAGCGGGGGCCTTGAACACCGGGGAGCTGTTTTTT. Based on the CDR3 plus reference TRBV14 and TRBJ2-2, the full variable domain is EAGVTQFPSHSVIEKGQTVTLRCDPISGHDNLYWYRRVMGKEIKFLLHFVKESKQDESGMPNNRFLAERTGGTYSTLKVQPAELEDSGVYFCASSLLRLAGALNTGELFFGEGSRLTVL.

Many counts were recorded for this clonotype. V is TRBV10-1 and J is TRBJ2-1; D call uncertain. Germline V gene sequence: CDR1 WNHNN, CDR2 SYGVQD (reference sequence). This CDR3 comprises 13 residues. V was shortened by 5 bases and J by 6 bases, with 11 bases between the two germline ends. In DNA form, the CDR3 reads TGCGCCAGCAGTATTCGGGTTGGCAATGAGCAGTTCTTC. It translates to CASSIRVGNEQFF.